This TCR beta chain originates from a study of blood T cells in healthy people across ages. Study information: Per two T cells, about one barcoded beta molecule was captured through template switching. Study outcomes and limitations: Naive T cell percentage showed a strong correlation with TCR beta diversity.

In each sample, at least 7 million PBMCs were isolated. Of note for this clonotype: Its antigen is not known.

V was trimmed by 4 bases and J by 7 bases, leaving 26 bases between them. The CDR3 is 18 amino acids. A second about 7 to 12 cycle PCR used barcoded and J-beta primers. Every cDNA molecule carried a tag from a template-switch adaptor bearing 12 random nucleotides. TCRdb ran MiXCR on the 5' RACE reads and lists one entry per CDR3 protein. The sample has about 1.5 million distinct CDR3 sequences, approximately 38% seen once; the top ten hold less than 8%. The chain carries TRBV12-3 or TRBV12-4 and TRBJ2-1; possible D gene TRBD2, 6 bases. The receptor was isolated from a woman aged 18 to 35 in good health. The source material was blood. The CDR3 reads CASSSDTRMTGDLNEQFF. The CDR3 nucleotides are TGTGCCAGCAGTTCCGACACCCGAATGACGGGAGACCTTAATGAGCAGTTCTTC.